There are a few counts of the clone carrying this TCR beta chain. The method was immunoSEQ multiplex PCR; TCRdb's version includes in-frame clones alone and lacks a portion of them. The profile shows about 140,000 clones, roughly four fifths of them singletons. This specimen comes from a study of blood T cell repertoires in COVID-19. Study-wide background: T cells, B-cell-depleted T cells, or PBMCs supplied cDNA or gDNA.

V shed 5 bases and J shed 5 bases, with 17 bases lying between them. Germline V gives CDR1 SGHVS, CDR2 FNYEAQ. The CDR3 runs to 15 residues. What was sequenced was peripheral blood. The receptor's source is a woman older than 75 with active or convalescent COVID-19. The chain has TRBV7-6 and TRBJ2-3; possibly TRBD2 for D (7 bases). In DNA, the CDR3 is TGTGCCAGCAGCCCTGGGGGGGCTAGGGTAGATACGCAGTATTTT. Its translation: CASSPGGARVDTQYF.